These T cell receptor beta chains were read from a single sample in a study of blood T cell repertoires in COVID-19. Produced via immunoSEQ multiplex PCR; TCRdb's table is partial and in-frame only. Among 60,000 to 90,000 clones listed, less than 85% were seen once. Sequencing was carried out using peripheral blood. The source is a human donor with acute or convalescent COVID-19. The donor label of this sample is uncertain. Each CDR3 is given with its conserved first and last residue. A D gene is named only where the DNA matches it firmly. Size is omitted from some rows. Given values are once, few, many or a class for expanded clones.

>-|-|TRBV4-2|14|TRBJ1-2
TGTGCCAGCAGCCAAGAGGGACTCGCGGGTGGCTACACCTTC
CASSQEGLAGGYTF
>-|TRBD1|TRBV6-5|14|TRBJ2-5
TGTGCCAGCATCAGGGACAGGGGATTCGAGACCCAGTACTTC
CASIRDRGFETQYF
>once|-|TRBV24-1|16|TRBJ1-5
TGTGCCACCAGTGACCCGGGACAAAATAGCAATCAGCCCCAGCATTTT
CATSDPGQNSNQPQHF
>-|-|TRBV5-4|14|TRBJ1-4
TGTGCCAGCAGCCCCGCACAGCGGAATGAAAAACTGTTTTTT
CASSPAQRNEKLFF
>-|-|TRBV28|17|TRBJ2-3
TGTGCCAGCAGATACTGGACAGTGACCCCTAGCACAGATACGCAGTATTTT
CASRYWTVTPSTDTQYF
>-|TRBD2|TRBV5-4|17|TRBJ2-3
TGTGCCACTGCCGGGACTAGCCTAAGATCGGGCACAGATACGCAGTATTTT
CATAGTSLRSGTDTQYF
>once|-|TRBV30|14|TRBJ2-5
TGTGCCTGGATCCCAGGAGGGCCCCAAGTGACCCAGTACTTC
CAWIPGGPQVTQYF
>-|-|TRBV6-4|12|TRBJ1-1
TGTGCCAGCAGTGACGGGACTGCTGAAGCTTTCTTT
CASSDGTAEAFF
>-|TRBD2|TRBV7-2|16|TRBJ2-5
TGTGCCAGCAGCTTAGGACCGGGGGGACGTCAAGAGACCCAGTACTTC
CASSLGPGGRQETQYF
>-|-|TRBV29-1|12|TRBJ2-7
TGCAGCGTTCTGGGGGCATCCTACGAGCAGTACTTC
CSVLGASYEQYF
>-|-|TRBV3-1/TRBV3-2|15|TRBJ1-5
TGTGCCAGCAGCCAAGGCTCAGGGGGCAATCAGCCCCAGCATTTT
CASSQGSGGNQPQHF
>-|TRBD2|TRBV19|15|TRBJ2-7
TGTGCCAGTAGTGCCAGACTAGCGGGAAACGACGAGCAGTACTTC
CASSARLAGNDEQYF
>-|TRBD2|TRBV5-6|16|TRBJ2-3
TGTGCCAGCAGCTTGGGACTAGCGGGGGGTCGGGTTACGCAGTATTTT
CASSLGLAGGRVTQYF
>medium-sized|-|TRBV9|17|TRBJ1-3
TGTGCCAGCAGCGTAGAGATCTGGACAGACTCTGGAAACACCATATATTTT
CASSVEIWTDSGNTIYF
>-|-|TRBV6-5|13|TRBJ1-2
TGTGCCAGCAGTTACCTGACAGGCTATGGCTACACCTTC
CASSYLTGYGYTF
>-|TRBD1|TRBV28|13|TRBJ1-4
TGTGCCAGCAGGGGGACAGGGAATGAAAAACTGTTTTTT
CASRGTGNEKLFF
>few|-|TRBV3-1/TRBV3-2|15|TRBJ1-5
TGTGCCAGCACTCAGGGGCCCCAAATCGGTCAGCCCCAGCATTTT
CASTQGPQIGQPQHF
>-|-|TRBV7-2|14|TRBJ2-5
TGTGCCAGCAGCTTCGGGGGGCCGGATGAGACCCAGTACTTC
CASSFGGPDETQYF
>few|-|TRBV28|13|TRBJ1-1
TGTGCCAGCAGTTTGCCGGGGAGGAAGGAAGCTTTCTTT
CASSLPGRKEAFF
>few|-|TRBV5-1|15|TRBJ1-1
TGCGCCAGCAGCCTAGCAGGACGGGAAACCACTGAAGCTTTCTTT
CASSLAGRETTEAFF
>-|TRBD2|TRBV19|15|TRBJ2-7
TGTGCCAGTGGGGAAAGCGGGGGCTACCTCTACGAGCAGTACTTC
CASGESGGYLYEQYF
>-|-|TRBV19|16|TRBJ2-6
TGTGCCAGTAGTATCGTCGCCAGCTCTGGGGCCAACGTCCTGACTTTC
CASSIVASSGANVLTF
>-|-|TRBV30|14|TRBJ1-4
TGTGCCTGGAGTGGAGGACAGCCGAATGAAAAACTGTTTTTT
CAWSGGQPNEKLFF
>-|TRBD1|TRBV28|19|TRBJ1-5
TGTGCCAGCAGTTCACCGCAGGGGGCCGGGCACTATAGCAATCAGCCCCAGCATTTT
CASSSPQGAGHYSNQPQHF
>few|-|TRBV14|14|TRBJ2-7
TGTGCCAGCGCCCAGGGCAGGGCATTGTTTCGGCAGTACTTC
CASAQGRALFRQYF
>-|TRBD1|TRBV6-5|16|TRBJ1-6
TGTGCCAGCAGTTACCTCCGGGACAGGGGGAATTCACCCCTCCACTTT
CASSYLRDRGNSPLHF
>-|-|TRBV3-1/TRBV3-2|15|TRBJ1-1
TGTGCCAGCAGCCCCCTCGGAAGGGGGAACACTGAAGCTTTCTTT
CASSPLGRGNTEAFF
>once|TRBD1|TRBV7-6|14|TRBJ2-1
TGTGCCAGCAGCCCGGGACAGTCCTACAATGAGCAGTTCTTC
CASSPGQSYNEQFF
>once|TRBD2|TRBV25-1|15|TRBJ2-3
TGTGCCAGTGCGGGTAGCGGGGACCGCACAGATACGCAGTATTTT
CASAGSGDRTDTQYF
>-|-|TRBV30|12|TRBJ1-5
TGTGCCTGGAGTAAGGACAGTCGGCCCCAGCATTTT
CAWSKDSRPQHF
>once|-|TRBV18|15|TRBJ2-2
TGTGCCAGCTCACTGGGCCCTCAGGACACCGGGGAGCTGTTTTTT
CASSLGPQDTGELFF
>-|TRBD2|TRBV5-1|17|TRBJ2-1
TGCGCCAGCAGCTTGGGACCCCGGGGGGGTTTCTACAATGAGCAGTTCTTC
CASSLGPRGGFYNEQFF
>-|TRBD2|TRBV29-1|13|TRBJ2-1
TGCAGCGCCCAGGGACTAGCGGGAAATGAGCAGTTCTTC
CSAQGLAGNEQFF
>-|TRBD2|TRBV10-3|11|TRBJ2-3
TGTGCCACGGGGCGGGAGGATACGCAGTATTTT
CATGREDTQYF
>-|-|TRBV28|14|TRBJ2-1
TGTGCCAGCGGGTACGATAGACAGGTCAATGAGCAGTTCTTC
CASGYDRQVNEQFF
>once|TRBD1|TRBV9|16|TRBJ1-2
TGTGCCAGCAGCTTCCGGGACAGGGGGGCCTGGGATGGCTACACCTTC
CASSFRDRGAWDGYTF
>-|TRBD1|TRBV14|18|TRBJ1-5
TGTGCCAGCAGCCACCGGGGGACAGGGGTGGGATGGAATCAGCCCCAGCATTTT
CASSHRGTGVGWNQPQHF
>-|TRBD2|TRBV5-1|18|TRBJ2-2
TGCGCCAGCGGACCGGGACTAGCGGGAGTTGGGAACACCGGGGAGCTGTTTTTT
CASGPGLAGVGNTGELFF
>-|-|TRBV7-8|17|TRBJ2-6
TGTGCCAGCACTACCCGGACAGCCTTCTCTGGGGCCAACGTCCTGACTTTC
CASTTRTAFSGANVLTF
>-|TRBD1|TRBV18|15|TRBJ1-3
TGTGCCAGCTCACCAAACAGGGGTGCTGGAAACACCATATATTTT
CASSPNRGAGNTIYF
>few|-|TRBV4-3|15|TRBJ1-5
TGCGCCAGCAGCCAAGAAGCAGGGCCAGGACAGCCCCAGCATTTT
CASSQEAGPGQPQHF
>-|TRBD1|TRBV5-1|14|TRBJ1-2
TGCGCCAGCAGCTTGGAAGGGGGCGCAAAAGGCTACACCTTC
CASSLEGGAKGYTF
>-|-|TRBV9|14|TRBJ2-4
TGTGCCAGCAGCCTTTGGACAGAGGAAAACATTCAGTACTTC
CASSLWTEENIQYF
>-|-|TRBV20-1|10|TRBJ1-4
TGCAGTGCCGAGGCGGTACCCCCTTCTTTT
CSAEAVPPSF
>few|TRBD1|TRBV28|17|TRBJ1-4
TGTGCCAGCAGTTTCGAGGGACAGCCCCTGATCATGACTAAACTGTTTTTT
CASSFEGQPLIMTKLFF
>-|-|TRBV6-1|16|TRBJ1-3
TGTGCCAGCAGTGTTCCCAGGGGCCCCTCTGGAAACACCATATATTTT
CASSVPRGPSGNTIYF